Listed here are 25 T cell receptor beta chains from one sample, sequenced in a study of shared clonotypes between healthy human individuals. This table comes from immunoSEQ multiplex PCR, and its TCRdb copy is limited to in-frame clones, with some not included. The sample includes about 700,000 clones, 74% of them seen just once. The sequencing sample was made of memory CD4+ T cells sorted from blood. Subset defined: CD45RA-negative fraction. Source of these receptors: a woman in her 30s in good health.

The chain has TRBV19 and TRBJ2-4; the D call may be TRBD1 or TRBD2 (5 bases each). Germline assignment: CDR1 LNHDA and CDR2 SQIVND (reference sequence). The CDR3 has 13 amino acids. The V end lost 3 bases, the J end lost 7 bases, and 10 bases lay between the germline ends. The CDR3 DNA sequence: TGTGCCAGTAGTATGCAGGGCGGGAACATTCAGTACTTC. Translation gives CASSMQGGNIQYF.

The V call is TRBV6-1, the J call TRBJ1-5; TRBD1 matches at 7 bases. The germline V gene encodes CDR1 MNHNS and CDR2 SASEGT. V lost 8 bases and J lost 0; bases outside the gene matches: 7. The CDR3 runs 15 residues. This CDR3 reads CASSVQGDSNQPQHF. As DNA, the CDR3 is TGTGCCAGCTCGGTTCAGGGGGATAGCAATCAGCCCCAGCATTTT.

This CDR3 is CASSKGRPPTNTEAFF. The CDR3 DNA reads TGTGCCAGTAGTAAGGGTCGGCCCCCCACAAACACTGAAGCTTTCTTT. The V call is TRBV19, the J call TRBJ1-1; D is ambiguous. Germline V gene lookup returns CDR1 LNHDA and CDR2 SQIVND (reference sequence). The V and J ends lost 4 bases and 2 bases respectively, with 17 bases between them. The CDR3 covers 16 residues. The full variable domain, its missing parts supplied by reference TRBV19 and TRBJ1-1, is DGGITQSPKYLFRKEGQNVTLSCEQNLNHDAMYWYRQDPGQGLRLIYYSQIVNDFQKGDIAEGYSVSREKKESFPLTVTSAQKNPTAFYLCASSKGRPPTNTEAFFGQGTRLTVV.

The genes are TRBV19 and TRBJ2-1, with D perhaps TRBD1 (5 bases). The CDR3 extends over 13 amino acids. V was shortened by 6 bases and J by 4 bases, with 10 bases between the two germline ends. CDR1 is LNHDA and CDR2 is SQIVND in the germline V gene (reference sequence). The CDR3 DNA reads TGTGCCAGTAGGATGACAGTTTACAATGAGCAGTTCTTC. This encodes CASRMTVYNEQFF.

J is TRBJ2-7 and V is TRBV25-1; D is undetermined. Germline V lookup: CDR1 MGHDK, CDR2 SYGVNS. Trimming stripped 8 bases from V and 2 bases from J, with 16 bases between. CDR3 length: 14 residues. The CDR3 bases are TGTGCCAGCTACTCAACGGGTGGCACCTACGAGCAGTACTTC. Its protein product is CASYSTGGTYEQYF.

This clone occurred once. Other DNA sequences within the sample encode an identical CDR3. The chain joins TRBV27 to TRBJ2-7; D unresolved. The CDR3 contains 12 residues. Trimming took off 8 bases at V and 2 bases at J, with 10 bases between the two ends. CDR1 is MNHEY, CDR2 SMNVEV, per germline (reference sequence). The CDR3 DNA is TGTGCCAGCTTCGGTAGGGCCTACGAGCAGTACTTC. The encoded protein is CASFGRAYEQYF.

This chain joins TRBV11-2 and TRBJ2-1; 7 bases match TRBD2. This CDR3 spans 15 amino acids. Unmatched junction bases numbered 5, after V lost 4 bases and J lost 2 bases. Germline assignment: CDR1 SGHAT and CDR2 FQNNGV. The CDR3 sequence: CASSYSGDAYNEQFF. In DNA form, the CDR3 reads TGTGCCAGCAGCTACAGCGGGGACGCCTACAATGAGCAGTTCTTC.

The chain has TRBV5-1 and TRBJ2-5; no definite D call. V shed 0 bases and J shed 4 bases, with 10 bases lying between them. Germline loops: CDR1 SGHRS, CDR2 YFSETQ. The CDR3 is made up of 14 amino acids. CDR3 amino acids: CASSLGVSPETQYF. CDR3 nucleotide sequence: TGCGCCAGCAGCTTGGGCGTCTCTCCAGAGACCCAGTACTTC.

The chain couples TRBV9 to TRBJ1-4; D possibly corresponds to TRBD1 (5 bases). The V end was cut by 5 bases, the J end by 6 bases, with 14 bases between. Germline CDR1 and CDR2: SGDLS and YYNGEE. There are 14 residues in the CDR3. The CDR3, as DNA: TGTGCCAGCAGTCCCGGGGCGCGGCATGAAAAACTGTTTTTT. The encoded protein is CASSPGARHEKLFF.

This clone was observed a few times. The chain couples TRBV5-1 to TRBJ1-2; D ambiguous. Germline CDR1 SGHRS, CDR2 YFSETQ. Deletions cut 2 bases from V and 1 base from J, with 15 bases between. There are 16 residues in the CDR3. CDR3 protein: CASSLGVTLNNYGYTF. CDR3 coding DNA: TGCGCCAGCAGCTTAGGCGTGACGCTAAATAACTATGGCTACACCTTC.

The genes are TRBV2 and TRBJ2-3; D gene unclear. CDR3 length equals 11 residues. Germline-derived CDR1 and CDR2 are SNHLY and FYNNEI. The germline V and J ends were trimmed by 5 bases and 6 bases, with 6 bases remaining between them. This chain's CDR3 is CASSMRDTQYF. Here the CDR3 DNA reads TGTGCCAGCAGTATGAGGGATACGCAGTATTTT.

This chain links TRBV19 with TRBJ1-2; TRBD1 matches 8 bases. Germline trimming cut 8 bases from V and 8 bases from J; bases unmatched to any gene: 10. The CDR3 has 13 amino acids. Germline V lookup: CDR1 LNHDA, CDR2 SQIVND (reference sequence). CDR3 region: CASFETGGRGYTF. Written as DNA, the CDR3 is TGTGCCAGTTTCGAAACAGGGGGTCGAGGCTACACCTTC.

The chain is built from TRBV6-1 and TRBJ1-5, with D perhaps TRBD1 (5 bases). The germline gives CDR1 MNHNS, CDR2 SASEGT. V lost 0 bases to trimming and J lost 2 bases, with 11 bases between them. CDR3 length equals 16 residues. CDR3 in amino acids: CASSEAVGVGNQPQHF. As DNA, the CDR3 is TGTGCCAGCAGTGAAGCGGTAGGGGTGGGCAATCAGCCCCAGCATTTT.

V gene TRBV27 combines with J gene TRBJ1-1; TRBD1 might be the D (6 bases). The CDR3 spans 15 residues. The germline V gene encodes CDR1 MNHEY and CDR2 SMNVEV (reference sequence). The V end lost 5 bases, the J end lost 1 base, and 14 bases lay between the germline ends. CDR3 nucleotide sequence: TGTGCCAGCAGTCAATCCTCGGACAGGAACACTGAAGCTTTCTTT. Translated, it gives CASSQSSDRNTEAFF.

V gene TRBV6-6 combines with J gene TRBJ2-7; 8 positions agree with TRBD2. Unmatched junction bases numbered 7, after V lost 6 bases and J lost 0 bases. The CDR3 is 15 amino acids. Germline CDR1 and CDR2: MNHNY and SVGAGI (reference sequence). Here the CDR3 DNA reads TGTGCCAGCAGGCTTAGCGGGGCGAGCTCCTACGAGCAGTACTTC. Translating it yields CASRLSGASSYEQYF.

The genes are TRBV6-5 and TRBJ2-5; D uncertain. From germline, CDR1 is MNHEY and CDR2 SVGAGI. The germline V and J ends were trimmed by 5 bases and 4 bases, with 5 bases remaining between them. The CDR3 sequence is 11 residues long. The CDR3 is CASSHGETQYF. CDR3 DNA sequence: TGTGCCAGCAGTCACGGAGAGACCCAGTACTTC.

Here the CDR3 DNA reads TGTGCCAGCAGCTTACCCGGCGGGAGTACTAATGAGCAGTTCTTC. Amino acid sequence: CASSLPGGSTNEQFF. The chain recombines TRBV11-1 with TRBJ2-1; TRBD2 agrees at 7 bases. Losses at the gene ends were 2 bases for V and 7 bases for J; bases not matched to a gene: 8. The CDR3 consists of 15 residues. Looked up from germline, CDR1 is SGHAT and CDR2 is FQDESV (reference sequence).

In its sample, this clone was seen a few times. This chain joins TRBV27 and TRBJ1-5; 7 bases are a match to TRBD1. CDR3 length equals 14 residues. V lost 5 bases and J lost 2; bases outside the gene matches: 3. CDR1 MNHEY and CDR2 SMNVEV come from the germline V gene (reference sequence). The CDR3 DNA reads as TGTGCCAGCAGTGGGGACAGCCGCAATCAGCCCCAGCATTTT. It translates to CASSGDSRNQPQHF.

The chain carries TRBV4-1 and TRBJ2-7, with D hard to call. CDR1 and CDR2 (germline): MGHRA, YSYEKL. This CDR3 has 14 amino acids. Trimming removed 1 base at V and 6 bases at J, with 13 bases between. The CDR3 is CASSQAVLAGEQYF. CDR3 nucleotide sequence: TGCGCCAGCAGCCAAGCCGTGTTAGCAGGCGAGCAGTACTTC.

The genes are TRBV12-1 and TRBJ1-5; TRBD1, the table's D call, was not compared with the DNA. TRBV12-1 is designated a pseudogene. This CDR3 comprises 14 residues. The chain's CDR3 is CASSFEQGDQPQHF. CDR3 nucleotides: TGTGCCAGCAGCTTTGAACAGGGAGATCAGCCCCAGCATTTT.

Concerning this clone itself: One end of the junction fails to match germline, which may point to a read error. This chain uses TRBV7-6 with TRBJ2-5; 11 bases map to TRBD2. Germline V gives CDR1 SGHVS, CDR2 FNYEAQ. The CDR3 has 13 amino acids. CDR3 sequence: CASTLAGGETQYF. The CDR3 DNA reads TGTGCCAGCACCTTAGCGGGAGGGGAGACCCAGTACTTC.

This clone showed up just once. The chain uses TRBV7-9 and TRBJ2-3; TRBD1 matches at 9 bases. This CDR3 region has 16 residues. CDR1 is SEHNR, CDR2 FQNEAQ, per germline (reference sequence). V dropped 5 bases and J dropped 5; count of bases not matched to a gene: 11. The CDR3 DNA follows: TGTGCCAGCAGCCCGAGAGGGACAGGGTGGGTAGATACGCAGTATTTT. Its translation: CASSPRGTGWVDTQYF.

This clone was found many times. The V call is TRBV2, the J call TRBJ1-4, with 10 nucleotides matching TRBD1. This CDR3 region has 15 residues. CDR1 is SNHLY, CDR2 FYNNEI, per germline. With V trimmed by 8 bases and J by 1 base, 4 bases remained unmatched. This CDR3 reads CASGGQGITNEKLFF. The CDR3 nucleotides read TGTGCCAGCGGGGGACAGGGGATAACTAATGAAAAACTGTTTTTT.

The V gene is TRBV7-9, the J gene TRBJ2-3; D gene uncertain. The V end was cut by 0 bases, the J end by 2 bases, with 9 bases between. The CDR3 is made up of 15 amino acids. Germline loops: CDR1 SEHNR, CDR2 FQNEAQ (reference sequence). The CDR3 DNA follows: TGTGCCAGCAGCTTAGCCTCCTACTACACAGATACGCAGTATTTT. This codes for CASSLASYYTDTQYF.

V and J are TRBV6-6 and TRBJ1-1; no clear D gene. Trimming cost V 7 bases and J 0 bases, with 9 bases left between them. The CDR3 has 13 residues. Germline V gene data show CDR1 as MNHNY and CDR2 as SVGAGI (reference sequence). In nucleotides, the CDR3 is TGTGCCAGCATCGAGAGTGTGAACACTGAAGCTTTCTTT. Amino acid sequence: CASIESVNTEAFF.